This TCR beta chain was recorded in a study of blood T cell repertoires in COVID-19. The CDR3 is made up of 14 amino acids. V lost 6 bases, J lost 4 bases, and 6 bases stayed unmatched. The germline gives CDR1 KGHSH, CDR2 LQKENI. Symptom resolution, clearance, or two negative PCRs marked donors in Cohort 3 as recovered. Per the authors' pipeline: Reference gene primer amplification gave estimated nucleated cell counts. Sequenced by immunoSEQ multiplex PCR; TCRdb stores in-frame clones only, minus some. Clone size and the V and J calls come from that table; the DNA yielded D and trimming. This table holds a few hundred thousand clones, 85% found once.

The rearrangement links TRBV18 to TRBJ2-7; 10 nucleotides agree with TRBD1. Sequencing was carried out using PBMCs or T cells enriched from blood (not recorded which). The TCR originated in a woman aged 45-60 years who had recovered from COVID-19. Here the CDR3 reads CASSRQGASYEQYF. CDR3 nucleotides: TGTGCCAGCTCCAGACAGGGGGCGTCGTACGAGCAGTACTTC.